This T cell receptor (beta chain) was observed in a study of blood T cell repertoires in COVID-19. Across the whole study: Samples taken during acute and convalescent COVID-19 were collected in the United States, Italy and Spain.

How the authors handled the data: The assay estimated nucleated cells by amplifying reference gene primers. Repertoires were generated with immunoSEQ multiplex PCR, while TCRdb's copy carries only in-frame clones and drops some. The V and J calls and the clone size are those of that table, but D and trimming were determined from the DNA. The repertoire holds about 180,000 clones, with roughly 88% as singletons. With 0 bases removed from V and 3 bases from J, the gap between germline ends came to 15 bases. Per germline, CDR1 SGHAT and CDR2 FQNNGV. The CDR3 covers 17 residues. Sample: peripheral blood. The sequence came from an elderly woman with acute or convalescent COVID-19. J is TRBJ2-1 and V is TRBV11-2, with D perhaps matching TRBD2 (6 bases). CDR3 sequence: CASSLDLGGSRYNEQFF. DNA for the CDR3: TGTGCCAGCAGCTTAGATCTTGGGGGGAGCCGCTACAATGAGCAGTTCTTC.